This entry features one TCR beta chain sequence. What it recognizes is unknown. These data belong to a study of identical twins. Study observations and caveats: Models, which agreed with sharing between unrelated individuals, nonetheless underestimated the out-of-frame TCR alpha sharing seen in monozygotic twins.

Unmatched junction bases numbered 5, after V lost 4 bases and J lost 0 bases. The CDR3 has 15 residues. TCRdb recomputed calls from the 5' RACE reads with MiXCR, one row per CDR3 protein. The sample has about 520,000 distinct CDR3 sequences; roughly a fifth are singletons. The same sample was also studied in work on T cells expressing NK-cell markers. From that second work: Within the sequenced cohort of eight donors, seven exhibited HCMV seropositivity and one was seronegative.

The sample was CD4+ T cells sorted from blood. The sequence came from a woman in her late teens or twenties in good health. The chain employs TRBV12-3 or TRBV12-4 and TRBJ2-5; 7 positions agree with TRBD2. CDR3 nucleotides: TGTGCCAGCAGTTGGGGGGGGAGGTACCAAGAGACCCAGTACTTC. It specifies CASSWGGRYQETQYF.